These 23 T cell receptor beta chains were all obtained from the same sample, sequenced in a study of T cells after yellow fever vaccination. TCRdb used MiXCR to reprocess the 5' RACE reads, holding one entry per CDR3 protein. Here the sample spans more than 250,000 distinct CDR3 sequences, 6.8% being singletons. This specimen consisted of PBMCs, obtained approximately 40 days after the first yellow fever vaccination. The origin of the receptors is a man between 18 and 29 years old who received the YFV17D yellow fever vaccine.

In this sample, this clonotype turned up a few times. The chain employs TRBV15 and TRBJ1-2; possibly TRBD1 for D (5 bases). The CDR3 spans 15 residues. V was trimmed by 1 base and J by 3 bases, leaving 12 bases between them. CDR1 is LNHNV, CDR2 YYDKDF, per germline (reference sequence). This CDR3 is CATSRARGSYYGYTF. The CDR3 DNA follows: TGTGCCACCAGCAGAGCTAGGGGTTCGTACTATGGCTACACCTTC. Full variable domain (rest looked up from reference TRBV15 and TRBJ1-2): DAMVIQNPRYQVTQFGKPVTLSCSQTLNHNVMYWYQQKSSQAPKLLFHYYDKDFNNEADTPDNFQSRRPNTSFCFLDIRSPGLGDTAMYLCATSRARGSYYGYTFGSGTRLTVV.

This sequence joins TRBV7-2 and TRBJ2-1; D not resolved. The V gene lost 5 bases and the J gene lost 8 bases, with 16 bases spanning the gap. Germline assignment: CDR1 SGHTA and CDR2 FQGNSA. The CDR3 is 14 residues long. The CDR3 loop reads CASSIVPLVDEQFF. CDR3 DNA: TGTGCCAGCAGCATTGTACCGTTGGTCGATGAGCAGTTCTTC. Full variable domain (missing parts from reference TRBV7-2 and TRBJ2-1): GAGVSQSPSNKVTEKGKDVELRCDPISGHTALYWYRQSLGQGLEFLIYFQGNSAPDKSGLPSDRFSAERTGGSVSTLTIQRTQQEDSAVYLCASSIVPLVDEQFFGPGTRLTVL.

This clonotype was seen many times. The rearrangement uses TRBV12-3 or TRBV12-4 and TRBJ1-4; TRBD1 is a possible D gene (5 bases). Trimming removed 3 bases at V and 8 bases at J, with 13 bases between. The CDR3 consists of 14 residues. The CDR3 nucleotides are TGTGCCAGCAGTTTGGGCAGGGTACGGGAAAAACTGTTTTTT. Translating gives CASSLGRVREKLFF.

The V gene is TRBV19, the J gene TRBJ2-3, with TRBD2 matching 12 bases. V shed 5 bases, J shed 0 bases, and the junction held 6 bases outside the gene matches. In germline, CDR1 is LNHDA, CDR2 SQIVND (reference sequence). This CDR3 is built from 17 residues. The CDR3 here is CASSSGTSGLSTDTQYF. In nucleotides, the CDR3 is TGTGCCAGTAGTTCCGGGACTAGCGGGCTTAGCACAGATACGCAGTATTTT. The full variable domain, in which reference TRBV19 and TRBJ2-3 provide the parts outside the CDR3, is DGGITQSPKYLFRKEGQNVTLSCEQNLNHDAMYWYRQDPGQGLRLIYYSQIVNDFQKGDIAEGYSVSREKKESFPLTVTSAQKNPTAFYLCASSSGTSGLSTDTQYFGPGTRLTVL.

The gene calls are TRBV5-4 and TRBJ1-6; a possible D gene is TRBD1 (5 bases). Trimming removed 3 bases at V and 12 bases at J, with 19 bases between. The CDR3 is 15 residues long. From germline, CDR1 is SGHNT and CDR2 YYREEE (reference sequence). CDR3 residues: CASSSGGWGDQPLHF. DNA for the CDR3: TGTGCCAGCAGCTCCGGGGGGTGGGGGGACCAACCCCTCCACTTT.

This clonotype was counted ten times or more. The chain is built from TRBV27 and TRBJ2-6; no definite D call. V lost 2 bases to trimming and J lost 2 bases, with 4 bases between them. Per the germline V gene, CDR1 is MNHEY and CDR2 is SMNVEV (reference sequence). CDR3 length: 14 residues. The CDR3 region has the DNA TGTGCCAGCAGTTTAAGTCCTGGGGCCAACGTCCTGACTTTC. Protein sequence: CASSLSPGANVLTF.

This clonotype was counted between two and nine times. The CDR3 sequence: CASSLEEGKLFF. The DNA for the CDR3 is TGTGCCAGCAGCTTAGAAGAAGGCAAACTGTTTTTT. This chain links TRBV7-9 with TRBJ1-4, with no clear D. V lost 1 base and J 11 bases, leaving 8 bases between the germline ends. Germline loops: CDR1 SEHNR, CDR2 FQNEAQ (reference sequence). The CDR3 length is 12 residues.

This clonotype was seen at least ten times. The rearrangement links TRBV6-6 to TRBJ2-2; D may be TRBD1 (6 bases). The germline V gene has CDR1 MNHNY and CDR2 SVGAGI (reference sequence). Trimming left V 11 bases short and J 1 base short, with 11 bases between. The CDR3 spans 13 residues. CDR3 protein: CAGGQLNTGELFF. The CDR3 DNA reads TGTGCCGGCGGACAGCTGAACACCGGGGAGCTGTTTTTT.

This chain connects TRBV6-5 to TRBJ2-1; TRBD1 aligns across 7 bases. The CDR3 sequence is 15 residues long. Germline CDR1 is MNHEY and CDR2 is SVGAGI. V shed 4 bases and J 3 bases; nucleotides not matched to a gene: 6. CDR3 amino acids: CASSSQTGYYNEQFF. Written as DNA, the CDR3 is TGTGCCAGCAGTTCGCAGACAGGGTACTACAATGAGCAGTTCTTC.

V gene TRBV6-2 or TRBV6-3 combines with J gene TRBJ1-5; no reliable D call. The CDR3 has 15 amino acids. Germline V CDR1 and CDR2: MNHEY, SVGEGT. V shed 6 bases and J shed 7 bases, with 19 bases lying between them. DNA of the CDR3: TGTGCCAGCAGGTCCACCCCCTGGTTGGACCAGCCCCAGCATTTT. This encodes CASRSTPWLDQPQHF.

This clonotype was recorded at least ten times. The chain recombines TRBV10-3 with TRBJ1-2; 7 bases fit TRBD1. The V gene end was trimmed by 6 bases and the J gene end by 4 bases; junction bases not matched to a gene: 8. Germline V gives CDR1 ENHRY, CDR2 SYGVKD. This CDR3 spans 14 amino acids. CDR3 in DNA: TGTGCCATCAGAGAGGCGGGGGACAGCTATGGCTACACCTTC. This codes for CAIREAGDSYGYTF.

This clonotype was seen a few times. V is TRBV11-1 and J is TRBJ1-2, with D possibly being TRBD1 (5 bases). The V gene's germline CDR1 is SGHAT and CDR2 FQDESV (reference sequence). The CDR3 runs to 19 residues. V was cut by 7 bases and J by 4 bases, with 31 bases left in between. CDR3 sequence (DNA): TGTGCCAGCATTCCGCCGGTTCGACCCGACAGTGATCGAAGCTATGGCTACACCTTC. Protein sequence: CASIPPVRPDSDRSYGYTF.

Many counts were recorded for this clonotype. The CDR3 region is CASTWDGATEAFF. CDR3 DNA sequence: TGTGCCAGTACCTGGGATGGGGCCACTGAAGCTTTCTTT. V and J are TRBV19 and TRBJ1-1, with D maybe TRBD1 (5 bases). CDR3 length: 13 residues. CDR1 and CDR2 from the germline V gene are LNHDA and SQIVND (reference sequence). Trimming shortened V by 7 bases and J by 4 bases, and 13 bases separated the two germline ends.

The chain is built from TRBV28 and TRBJ1-2; 7 nucleotides agree with TRBD1. The V gene end was trimmed by 8 bases and the J gene end by 2 bases; junction bases not matched to a gene: 11. This CDR3 region has 15 residues. Germline V gene lookup returns CDR1 MDHEN and CDR2 SYDVKM. The CDR3: CASGGGRGRNYGYTF. The CDR3 bases are TGTGCCAGCGGGGGGGGCAGGGGGAGGAACTATGGCTACACCTTC.

This clonotype appeared a few times. The chain carries TRBV7-9 and TRBJ1-1, with D hard to call. The V and J ends lost 2 bases and 7 bases respectively, with 11 bases between them. CDR1 and CDR2 (germline): SEHNR, FQNEAQ (reference sequence). The CDR3 runs 13 residues. The CDR3 spells CASSLLGSLEAFF. The CDR3 DNA sequence: TGTGCCAGCAGCTTACTCGGGAGCCTTGAAGCTTTCTTT. Combining the CDR3 with reference TRBV7-9 and TRBJ1-1 gives the whole variable domain DTGVSQNPRHKITKRGQNVTFRCDPISEHNRLYWYRQTLGQGPEFLTYFQNEAQLEKSRLLSDRFSAERPKGSFSTLEIQRTEQGDSAMYLCASSLLGSLEAFFGQGTRLTVV.

This clonotype was detected a few times. The genes are TRBV5-6 and TRBJ2-3; 7 nucleotides agree with TRBD2. The CDR3 loop spans 18 amino acids. Germline-derived CDR1 and CDR2 are SGHDT and YYEEEE. V shed 0 bases, J shed 0 bases, and the junction held 10 bases outside the gene matches. CDR3 bases: TGTGCCAGCAGCTTGGGGGGGGGAAACGTATGGAGCACAGATACGCAGTATTTT. This sequence encodes CASSLGGGNVWSTDTQYF.

The rearrangement links TRBV6-5 to TRBJ2-7; a possible D gene is TRBD2 (5 bases). This CDR3 has 14 residues. V was cut by 3 bases and J by 0 bases, with 9 bases left in between. CDR1 and CDR2 from the germline V gene are MNHEY and SVGAGI. For the CDR3, the DNA is TGTGCCAGCAGTTATACGGGAATCTCCTACGAGCAGTACTTC. Its protein product is CASSYTGISYEQYF.

This clonotype was detected only a few times. This chain links TRBV11-2 with TRBJ2-5, with 7 bases that match TRBD2. This CDR3 region has 15 residues. Germline trimming cut 4 bases from V and 1 base from J; bases unmatched to any gene: 6. Germline CDR1 and CDR2: SGHAT and FQNNGV. CDR3 DNA: TGTGCCAGCAGCTCGGGACTAACGAGCCAAGAGACCCAGTACTTC. It encodes CASSSGLTSQETQYF. The whole variable domain, remainder taken from reference TRBV11-2 and TRBJ2-5, is EAGVAQSPRYKIIEKRQSVAFWCNPISGHATLYWYQQILGQGPKLLIQFQNNGVVDDSQLPKDRFSAERLKGVDSTLKIQPAKLEDSAVYLCASSSGLTSQETQYFGPGTRLLVL.

This rearrangement joins TRBV5-1 to TRBJ2-1; TRBD2 aligns across 13 bases. Per germline, CDR1 SGHRS and CDR2 YFSETQ. The CDR3 is 16 amino acids. V was clipped by 6 bases and J by 4 bases; unmatched bases: 7. The CDR3: CASNTRLAGGYNEQFF. CDR3 DNA: TGCGCCAGCAACACCAGACTAGCGGGGGGTTACAATGAGCAGTTCTTC.

This clonotype was seen a few times. This chain uses TRBV7-2 with TRBJ2-7; D gene unclear. The ends were cut back, 3 bases at V and 0 bases at J, with 9 bases in the middle. This CDR3 spans 14 amino acids. Looked up from germline, CDR1 is SGHTA and CDR2 is FQGNSA. The CDR3 bases are TGTGCCAGCAGCTTGGGTCCTAGCTCCTACGAGCAGTACGTC. Translated: CASSLGPSSYEQYV.

Note on this clonotype: Its ends do not fully match the called genes, so a read error is possible. V usage is TRBV28 and J usage is TRBJ1-1, with a tentative D call TRBD1 (5 bases). CDR1 and CDR2 (germline): MDHEN, SYDVKM. The CDR3 spans 15 residues. The CDR3 nucleotides read TGTGCCAGCCGTTTCGTCGGACAATTTAACACTGAAGCTTTCTTT. It specifies CASRFVGQFNTEAFF.

This clonotype has more than one count but fewer than ten. This sequence joins TRBV5-1 and TRBJ1-2; 10 bases align to TRBD1. CDR3 length equals 14 residues. Trimming cost V 4 bases and J 7 bases; bases outside gene matches: 7. Germline CDR1 is SGHRS and CDR2 is YFSETQ. The CDR3 sequence is CASSPRGTGVGYTF. The CDR3 nucleotides read TGCGCCAGCAGCCCGAGGGGGACAGGGGTTGGCTACACCTTC.

The gene calls are TRBV4-1 and TRBJ1-1; TRBD1 might be the D (6 bases). The CDR3 covers 16 residues. Germline values: CDR1 MGHRA, CDR2 YSYEKL. V was shortened by 6 bases and J by 0 bases, with 17 bases between the two germline ends. DNA of the CDR3: TGCGCCAGCAGGGTGAACCCCGGGACATTGAACACTGAAGCTTTCTTT. It specifies CASRVNPGTLNTEAFF.